This T cell receptor beta chain comes out of a study of blood T cell repertoires in COVID-19. As for the study in general: Sites across the United States, Italy and Spain contributed samples from acute and convalescent COVID-19.

The germline V gene has CDR1 LNHDA and CDR2 SQIVND (reference sequence). The length of the CDR3 is 15 residues. Unmatched junction bases numbered 11, after V lost 5 bases and J lost 6 bases. Profiling relied on immunoSEQ multiplex PCR, and the TCRdb table lists in-frame clones only, not all of them. This sample has over 130,000 clones, with approximately 79% found just once. Participants came from roughly 23 US areas, aged roughly 18 to 89 years. Clinical history reported by participants formed the basis on which cohorts were assigned. Cohort 3 donors counted as recovered after two negative PCRs, clearance, or resolved symptoms.

The clonotype was recovered from a woman in her forties or fifties who had recovered from COVID-19. Input material: PBMCs or T cells enriched from blood (not recorded which). The chain joins TRBV19 to TRBJ1-2; 8 nucleotides line up with TRBD1. In DNA, the CDR3 is TGTGCCAGTAGTCTACGAAGGACAGGGACTGATGGCTACACCTTC. Translated: CASSLRRTGTDGYTF.